The 3 T cell receptor beta chains presented below share a single source sample, sequenced in a study of cytomegalovirus exposure and HLA in healthy donors. 60 Vbeta and 13 Jbeta primers were used in PCR. Data came from immunoSEQ multiplex PCR; TCRdb stores just in-frame clones and leaves some out. The sample records roughly 130,000 clones, over 75% being singletons. The sample taken for sequencing was PBMCs. These receptor sequences come from a woman aged 40 to 50 in good health and CMV-seronegative.

This clone has just a few counts. J is TRBJ2-7 and V is TRBV11-2; D is undetermined. Germline loops: CDR1 SGHAT, CDR2 FQNNGV. CDR3 length: 15 residues. V was shortened by 1 base and J by 2 bases, with 12 bases between the two germline ends. The DNA for the CDR3 is TGTGCCAGCAGCTTAGGGTTTAGCTCTACCTACGAGCAGTACTTC. It translates to CASSLGFSSTYEQYF.

The J gene is TRBJ2-1, the V gene TRBV19, with 7 bases identical to TRBD2. The CDR3 has 17 amino acids. Germline V gene lookup returns CDR1 LNHDA and CDR2 SQIVND (reference sequence). V gave up 1 base and J gave up 4 bases; unmatched junction bases: 10. The CDR3 sequence is CASSIAGGGRLYNEQFF. Here the CDR3 DNA reads TGTGCCAGTAGTATAGCCGGGGGAGGGAGGTTATACAATGAGCAGTTCTTC. Full variable domain (rest looked up from reference TRBV19 and TRBJ2-1): DGGITQSPKYLFRKEGQNVTLSCEQNLNHDAMYWYRQDPGQGLRLIYYSQIVNDFQKGDIAEGYSVSREKKESFPLTVTSAQKNPTAFYLCASSIAGGGRLYNEQFFGPGTRLTVL.

The chain combines TRBV5-1 with TRBJ1-1, with D possibly being TRBD1 (5 bases). V was clipped by 7 bases and J by 4 bases, with 23 bases between them. Germline assignment: CDR1 SGHRS and CDR2 YFSETQ. The CDR3 has 16 residues. This CDR3 is CASGLEPHGAVTEAFF. In DNA, the CDR3 is TGCGCCAGCGGCCTAGAACCCCATGGGGCGGTCACTGAAGCTTTCTTT.